A selection of T cell receptor beta chains follows, all from one sample in a study of T cell responses to AZD1222 COVID-19 vaccine. TCRdb keeps only in-frame clones here, not all; method: immunoSEQ multiplex PCR. The sample comprises tens of thousands of clones, over 80% of which are singletons, and roughly 25% rests with the top ten. The specimen comprised peripheral blood, sampled 28 days after the second AZD1222 dose. Every receptor here comes from an adult who received the AZD1222 COVID-19 vaccine. Both conserved end residues are part of each CDR3. D genes are given only for firm matches. The size field is filled for only some rows; it gives once, few, many or a size class.

size	D	V	J	CDR3	DNA
NA	TRBD2	TRBV30	TRBJ2-7	CAWSRAGAYEQYF	TGTGCCTGGAGTCGCGCGGGGGCCTACGAGCAGTACTTC
NA	TRBD2	TRBV19	TRBJ2-3	CASGRTSGRTDTQYF	TGTGCCAGTGGAAGGACTAGCGGCCGCACAGATACGCAGTATTTT
NA	TRBD1	TRBV5-1	TRBJ1-2	CASSPPTGGEDGYTF	TGCGCCAGCAGCCCCCCCACAGGGGGGGAGGATGGCTACACCTTC
NA	NA	TRBV5-1	TRBJ2-1	CASTLWAGGALPGEQFF	TGCGCCAGCACCCTATGGGCTGGCGGAGCCCTCCCGGGGGAGCAGTTCTTC
NA	NA	TRBV5-6	TRBJ1-4	CASSRPGETNEKLFF	TGTGCCAGCAGCCGTCCGGGAGAGACTAATGAAAAACTGTTTTTT
few	NA	TRBV7-9	TRBJ1-2	CASSYDGVSIEGGYTF	TGTGCCAGCAGCTACGACGGCGTATCGATCGAGGGTGGCTACACCTTC
NA	NA	TRBV11-3	TRBJ1-3	CASSLYGDTIYF	TGTGCCAGCAGCCTCTATGGGGACACCATATATTTT
NA	NA	TRBV12-3/TRBV12-4	TRBJ2-5	CASSFSETQYF	TGTGCCAGCAGTTTTTCAGAGACCCAGTACTTC
once	TRBD1	TRBV3-1/TRBV3-2	TRBJ2-3	CASSQDPGGRYDTQYF	TGTGCCAGCAGCCAAGACCCAGGGGGCCGGTATGATACGCAGTATTTT
NA	TRBD1	TRBV10-3	TRBJ1-1	CAISDRGQGATEAFF	TGTGCCATCAGTGATCGAGGACAGGGCGCAACTGAAGCTTTCTTT
NA	TRBD2	TRBV7-6	TRBJ2-1	CASSPGTSGRAVNEQFF	TGTGCCAGCAGTCCCGGGACTAGCGGGAGGGCCGTAAATGAGCAGTTCTTC
NA	TRBD2	TRBV27	TRBJ2-2	CASSGLAANTGELFF	TGTGCCAGCAGCGGACTAGCAGCGAACACCGGGGAGCTGTTTTTT
NA	NA	TRBV28	TRBJ1-2	CASSLLGGDNYGYTF	TGTGCCAGCAGTTTATTAGGTGGGGACAACTATGGCTACACCTTC
NA	TRBD2	TRBV15	TRBJ2-1	CATSRDGRIETSGRRSAGFF	TGTGCCACCAGCAGAGATGGTAGGATCGAGACTAGCGGACGCCGGTCTGCTGGGTTCTTC
NA	NA	TRBV6-1	TRBJ1-1	CASSERPNPEAFF	TGTGCCAGCAGTGAACGACCCAACCCCGAAGCTTTCTTT
NA	NA	TRBV19	TRBJ1-2	CASSIRSPNGYTF	TGTGCCAGTAGTATAAGGTCACCGAATGGCTACACCTTC
once	TRBD2	TRBV3-1/TRBV3-2	TRBJ2-3	CASSLAGTSGSEKPQYF	TGTGCCAGCAGCCTCGCCGGGACTAGCGGGAGCGAGAAGCCGCAGTATTTT
NA	NA	TRBV18	TRBJ2-5	CASTLPAETQYF	TGTGCCAGCACATTACCAGCGGAGACCCAGTACTTC
NA	NA	TRBV11-2	TRBJ1-6	CASSLLIAPLHF	TGTGCCAGCAGCTTATTAATAGCACCCCTCCACTTT
NA	TRBD1	TRBV7-2	TRBJ2-7	CASSLDRGRIYEQYF	TGTGCCAGCAGTTTGGACAGGGGGCGCATCTACGAGCAGTACTTC
many	NA	TRBV7-8	TRBJ1-1	CASSLDPPNTEAFF	TGTGCCAGCAGCTTGGACCCTCCGAACACTGAAGCTTTCTTT
NA	TRBD1	TRBV19	TRBJ2-7	CASSITGTGGNEQYF	TGTGCCAGTAGTATCACCGGGACAGGGGGCAACGAGCAGTACTTC
NA	NA	TRBV12-3/TRBV12-4	TRBJ1-2	CASSRTDYGYTF	TGTGCCAGCAGTAGGACCGACTATGGCTACACCTTC
NA	TRBD2	TRBV5-1	TRBJ2-3	CASRVGEGTDTQYF	TGCGCCAGCAGGGTTGGGGAGGGTACAGATACGCAGTATTTT
NA	NA	TRBV12-3/TRBV12-4	TRBJ1-1	CASSMGYTEAFF	TGTGCCAGCAGTATGGGGTACACTGAAGCTTTCTTT
NA	NA	TRBV28	TRBJ2-3	CASSTPSAGPTDTQYF	TGTGCCAGCAGTACCCCCTCGGCAGGGCCCACAGATACGCAGTATTTT
NA	NA	TRBV9	TRBJ2-6	CASSVHLSGAGANVLTF	TGTGCCAGCAGCGTCCATCTCTCAGGGGCTGGGGCCAACGTCCTGACTTTC
NA	NA	TRBV5-6	TRBJ1-6	CASSFLAGGVGNSPLHF	TGTGCCAGCAGCTTCCTAGCGGGGGGCGTAGGGAATTCACCCCTCCACTTT
once	NA	TRBV9	TRBJ1-2	CASTRSGAGGYGYTF	TGTGCCAGTACTAGATCAGGGGCTGGAGGCTATGGCTACACCTTC
few	NA	TRBV6-4	TRBJ1-2	CASSDSSVGVQAHGYTF	TGTGCCAGCAGTGACTCGAGCGTAGGAGTACAGGCTCATGGCTACACCTTC
NA	TRBD2	TRBV6-5	TRBJ2-1	CASRPGLANEQFF	TGTGCCAGCAGGCCGGGACTAGCCAATGAGCAGTTCTTC
NA	NA	TRBV4-1	TRBJ1-4	CASSQGTLATNEKLFF	TGCGCCAGCAGCCAGGGTACTTTAGCAACTAATGAAAAACTGTTTTTT
few	NA	TRBV29-1	TRBJ2-7	CSVGAGRYEQYF	TGCAGCGTTGGGGCAGGACGGTACGAGCAGTACTTC
NA	NA	TRBV11-3	TRBJ2-5	CASSLGGGQETQYF	TGTGCCAGCAGCTTGGGAGGAGGCCAAGAGACCCAGTACTTC
NA	TRBD2	TRBV5-1	TRBJ2-3	CASIPGWLAGLDTQYF	TGCGCCAGCATACCGGGTTGGCTAGCGGGATTAGATACGCAGTATTTT
few	TRBD2	TRBV2	TRBJ2-7	CASSEGLAGVQQYF	TGTGCCAGCAGCGAGGGACTAGCGGGAGTCCAGCAGTACTTC
NA	NA	TRBV29-1	TRBJ1-6	CSVEDDDSPLHF	TGCAGCGTTGAAGATGACGATTCACCCCTCCACTTT
NA	TRBD1	TRBV23-1	TRBJ2-3	CASSTGTVIDTQYF	TGCGCCAGCAGCACCGGGACAGTTATAGATACGCAGTATTTT
NA	TRBD1	TRBV27	TRBJ2-7	CASSLLWQDRGFYEQYF	TGTGCCAGCAGTCTTTTATGGCAGGACAGGGGGTTCTACGAGCAGTACTTC
few	TRBD1	TRBV10-2	TRBJ2-2	CASSLTGGDTGELFF	TGCGCCAGCAGTCTAACAGGGGGCGACACCGGGGAGCTGTTTTTT
NA	NA	TRBV24-1	TRBJ2-3	CATSGNTDTQYF	TGTGCCACCAGTGGAAACACAGATACGCAGTATTTT
NA	TRBD1	TRBV7-8	TRBJ2-3	CASSLSTGGEDTQYF	TGTGCCAGCAGCCTCTCGACAGGGGGCGAAGATACGCAGTATTTT